This TCR beta chain derives from a study of blood T cell repertoires in COVID-19. Background on the study: Researchers got acute and convalescent COVID-19 samples from the United States, Italy and Spain. Sample material is recorded as cDNA or gDNA derived from T cells, B-cell-depleted T cells, or PBMCs.

This clone was counted a few times. Produced via immunoSEQ multiplex PCR; TCRdb's table is partial and in-frame only. The sample holds roughly 250,000 clones; around nine tenths are singletons and the top ten take around 2.2%. The V gene end was trimmed by 4 bases and the J gene end by 8 bases; junction bases not matched to a gene: 8. The CDR3 covers 15 residues. Germline V gene sequence: CDR1 LNHDA, CDR2 SQIVND (reference sequence). This receptor was obtained from a woman aged 40 to 50 who had recovered from COVID-19. The source material was peripheral blood. The rearrangement joins TRBV19 to TRBJ2-1; TRBD2 matches at 10 bases. For the CDR3, the DNA is TGTGCCAGTAGTACCCTAGCGGGAGAAGTGGATGAGCAGTTCTTC. Translation: CASSTLAGEVDEQFF. The full variable domain, in which reference TRBV19 and TRBJ2-1 provide the parts outside the CDR3, is DGGITQSPKYLFRKEGQNVTLSCEQNLNHDAMYWYRQDPGQGLRLIYYSQIVNDFQKGDIAEGYSVSREKKESFPLTVTSAQKNPTAFYLCASSTLAGEVDEQFFGPGTRLTVL.